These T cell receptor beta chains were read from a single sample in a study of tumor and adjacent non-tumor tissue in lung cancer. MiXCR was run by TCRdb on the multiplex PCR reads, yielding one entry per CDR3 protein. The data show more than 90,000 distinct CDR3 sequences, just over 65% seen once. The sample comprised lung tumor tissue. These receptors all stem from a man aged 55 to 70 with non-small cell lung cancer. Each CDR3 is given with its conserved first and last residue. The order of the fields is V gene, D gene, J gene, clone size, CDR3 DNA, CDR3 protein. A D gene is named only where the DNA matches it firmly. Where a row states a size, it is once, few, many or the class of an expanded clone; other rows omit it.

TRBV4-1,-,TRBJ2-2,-,TGCGCCAGCAGGCAAGAACAGGGCAGGGCGGCCGGGGAGCTGTTTTTT,CASRQEQGRAAGELFF
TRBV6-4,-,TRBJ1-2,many,TGTGCCAGCAGTGACTCGGGATCAGGATACTATGGCTACACCTTC,CASSDSGSGYYGYTF
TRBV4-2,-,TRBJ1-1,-,TGTGCCAGCAGCCAAGAAGGTACAACATGGTGCCCTGAAGCTTTCTTT,CASSQEGTTWCPEAFF
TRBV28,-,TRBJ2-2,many,TGTGCCAGCTTGTCTCCCGGGGAGCTGTTTTTT,CASLSPGELFF
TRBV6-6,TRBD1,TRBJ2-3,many,TGTGCCAGCAACAGGGGATCGGGAGATACGCAGTATTTT,CASNRGSGDTQYF
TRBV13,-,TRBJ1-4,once,TGTGCCAGCACCTTAGGCCATAAGGATGAAAAACTGTTTTTT,CASTLGHKDEKLFF
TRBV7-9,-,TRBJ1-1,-,TGTGCCAGCAGCTTAGTGGTGCCGATGAACACCAATGCTTTCTTT,CASSLVVPMNTNAFF
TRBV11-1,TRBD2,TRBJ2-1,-,TGTGCCAGCAGCCTTCAATCGGCTAGCGGGGGATATGAGCAGTTCTTC,CASSLQSASGGYEQFF
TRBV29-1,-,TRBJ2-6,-,TGCAGCGTTGCACCCTATGGGGCCAACGTCCTGACATTC,CSVAPYGANVLTF
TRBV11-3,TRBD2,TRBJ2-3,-,TGTGCCAGCACCAACGTAGCGGGAGGGCCGGGAGATACGCAGTATTTT,CASTNVAGGPGDTQYF
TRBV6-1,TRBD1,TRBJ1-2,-,TGTGCCAGCAGATCAAACATGCCCGGGACAGGGGGGAACTATGGCCACACCTTC,CASRSNMPGTGGNYGHTF
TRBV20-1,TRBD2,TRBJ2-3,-,TGCAGTGCAATCCCTCAAGCGGGAGTGTTAGATAGACAGTATTTT,CSAIPQAGVLDRQYF
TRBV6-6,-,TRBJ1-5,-,TGTACCAGCAGTCCCTCTGCTAGCAATCAGCCCCAGCATTTT,CTSSPSASNQPQHF
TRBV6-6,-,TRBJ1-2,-,TGTGCCTGCAGTTCGGGGGACTGCTATGGCTACACCTTC,CACSSGDCYGYTF
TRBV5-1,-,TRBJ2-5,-,TGCGCCATCAGCTTTGAGGTATTGGAGACCCAGTACTTC,CAISFEVLETQYF
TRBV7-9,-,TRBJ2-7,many,TGTGCCAGCAGCAAGTCGGGATTGGAGTTTGGGGAGCAGTACTTC,CASSKSGLEFGEQYF
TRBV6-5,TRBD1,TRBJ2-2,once,TGTGCCAGCAGGTCCGGGACAGTGGACACCGGGGAGCTGTCATTT,CASRSGTVDTGELSF
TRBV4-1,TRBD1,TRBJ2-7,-,TGCGCCAGCAACCGCGCGACGGGACAGGGCTCCTACGAGCAGTACTTC,CASNRATGQGSYEQYF
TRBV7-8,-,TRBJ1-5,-,TGTGCCAGCAGCCTACGGCAGTCGTTCAAGGCAGCCCAGCATTTT,CASSLRQSFKAAQHF
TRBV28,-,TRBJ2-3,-,TGTGCTAGCAGTTTGGGGGGATGTACGCAGTATTTT,CASSLGGCTQYF
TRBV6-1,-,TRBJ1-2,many,TGTGCCAGCAGTGAAGATACAGGGTGGAGTGGCTACACCTTC,CASSEDTGWSGYTF
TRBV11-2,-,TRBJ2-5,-,TGTGCCAGCGGCTTGGCAACCCAGTACTTC,CASGLATQYF
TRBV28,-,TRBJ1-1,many,TGTGCCAGCAGTTCAGGCGGACAGACACGTGAAGCTTTCTTT,CASSSGGQTREAFF
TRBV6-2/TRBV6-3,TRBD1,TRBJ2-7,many,TGTGCCAGTGACAGGGGGCGTGACTACGAGCAGTACTTC,CASDRGRDYEQYF
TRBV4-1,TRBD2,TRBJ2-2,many,TGCGCCAGCAGCCGAAGCGGGGGGACGGCCGGGGAGCTGTTTTTT,CASSRSGGTAGELFF
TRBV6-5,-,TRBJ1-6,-,TGTGTCAGCGCGTTGGGTCAGAAGAATTCACCCCTCCACTTT,CVSALGQKNSPLHF
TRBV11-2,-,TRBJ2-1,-,TGTGGCAGCACCTTAGCTCAGCACAATGAGCAGTTCTTC,CGSTLAQHNEQFF
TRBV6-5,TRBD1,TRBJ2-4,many,TGTGCCAGCAGTTACTCGCGAGGGGGCACAGCCAAAAACATTCAGTACTTC,CASSYSRGGTAKNIQYF
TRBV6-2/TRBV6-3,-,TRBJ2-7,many,TGTGCCAGCAGTGGCTTCATCGGGCCGACCTACGAGCAGTACTTC,CASSGFIGPTYEQYF
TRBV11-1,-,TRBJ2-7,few,TGTGCCAGCAGCTTAGAAGCTTCCACCTCCTACGAGCAGTACTTC,CASSLEASTSYEQYF
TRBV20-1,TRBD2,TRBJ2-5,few,TGCAGTGCTAGTCCAGGACTAGCGGGGCTCGCCCAAGAGACCCGGTACTTC,CSASPGLAGLAQETRYF
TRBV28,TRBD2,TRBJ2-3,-,TGTGCAGTCACTAGCGGGCCGAGGGGAACAGGTACGCAGTATTTT,CAVTSGPRGTGTQYF
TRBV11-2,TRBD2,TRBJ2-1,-,TGTGCCAGCAGCTCCGCTTTGGGATTAGCGGGAGGGCCGATGGTGCAGTTCTTT,CASSSALGLAGGPMVQFF
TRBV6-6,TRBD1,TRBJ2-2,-,TGTGCCAGCAGACCGACAGGGGCAAACACCGGGGAGCTGTTTTTT,CASRPTGANTGELFF
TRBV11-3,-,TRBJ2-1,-,TGTGCCAGCACTTTACGAGGGGCCTCCTACAATGAGCAGTTCTTC,CASTLRGASYNEQFF
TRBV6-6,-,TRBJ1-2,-,TGTGCCAGCAGTTACAGAGAACAGAATGGCTACACCTTC,CASSYREQNGYTF
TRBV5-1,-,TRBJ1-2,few,TGCGCCAGCAGCTTCGAAGGCTATGGCTACACCTTC,CASSFEGYGYTF
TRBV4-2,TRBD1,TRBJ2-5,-,TGTGCTAGCAACCAAGAGGACAGGGGGCTGTCAGAGACCCAGTACTTC,CASNQEDRGLSETQYF
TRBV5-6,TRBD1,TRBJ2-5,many,TGTGCCAGCAGCTTGGGGGAGACAGGGCACGAGACCCAGTACTTC,CASSLGETGHETQYF
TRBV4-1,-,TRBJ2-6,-,TGCGTCAGCAGCCTGGCGGGGTCGGACTCTGGGGCCAACGTCCTGACTTTC,CVSSLAGSDSGANVLTF
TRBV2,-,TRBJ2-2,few,TGTGCCAGCGCCTCTCCCTTGGACAGTTCGAACACCGGGGAGCTGTTTTTT,CASASPLDSSNTGELFF
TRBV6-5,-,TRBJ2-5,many,TGTGCCAGCAGTTACTCGGTCAACGGGGAGACCCAGTACTTC,CASSYSVNGETQYF
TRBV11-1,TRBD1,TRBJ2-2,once,TGTGCCAGTAGCCGTGCAGGGTCGGGCACAGGGGAGATGTTTTTT,CASSRAGSGTGEMFF
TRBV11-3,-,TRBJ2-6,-,TGTGCCAGCAGCCAACAGGGTTCTGGAGCCAACGTTATGACTTTC,CASSQQGSGANVMTF
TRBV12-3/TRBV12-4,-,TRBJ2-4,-,TGTGCCAGTTTAGGGGCAAGTAGAAACATTCAGTACTTC,CASLGASRNIQYF
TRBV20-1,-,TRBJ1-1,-,TGCAGTGCTAGAGATTTTATAGAGGGGTCGAAGACTGAAGCTTTCTTT,CSARDFIEGSKTEAFF
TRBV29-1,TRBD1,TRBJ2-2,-,TGCAGCGTTAGCAGGGGGAGATTAACCGGGGAACTGTTTTTT,CSVSRGRLTGELFF
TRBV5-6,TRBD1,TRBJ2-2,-,TGTGCCAGCACCCCGTCAGGGGGCAGGGCCGGAGAGCTGTTTTTT,CASTPSGGRAGELFF
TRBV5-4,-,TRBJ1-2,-,TGTGCCAGCAACTTTAACGTTGGGCGCAACTATGGCTACACCTTC,CASNFNVGRNYGYTF
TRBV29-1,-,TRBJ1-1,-,TGCAGTGTTGTACTAGTGCTGAACACTGAAGCTTTCTTT,CSVVLVLNTEAFF
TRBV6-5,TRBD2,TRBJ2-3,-,TGTACCAGCAGTTACGGCGGGAGTGACACAGATACCCAGTATTTT,CTSSYGGSDTDTQYF
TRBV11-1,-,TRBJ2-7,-,TGTGCCTGCAGCTCTCCCGGCGGCGCCTACGAGCTGTATTTC,CACSSPGGAYELYF
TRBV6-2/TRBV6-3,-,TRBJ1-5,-,TGTGCCAGGAGTTATGGGGGGCTTAGCAATCAGCCCCAGCATTTT,CARSYGGLSNQPQHF
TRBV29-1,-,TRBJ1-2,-,TGCAGCGTTGACCGGGGAAAACCTAATTATGGCTACATCTTC,CSVDRGKPNYGYIF
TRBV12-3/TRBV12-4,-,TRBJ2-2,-,TGTGCCAACATTTCGCGGGTGAACGGGGAGCTGTTTTTT,CANISRVNGELFF
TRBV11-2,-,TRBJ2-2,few,TGTGCCAGCAGCTTAGATAGTGGTCCCGGAGGGCACGGGGAGCTGTTTTTT,CASSLDSGPGGHGELFF
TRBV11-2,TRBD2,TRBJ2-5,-,TGTGCCAGGATGCCGGGACTTGCGGGAGGGCGGGAGACCCGGTACTTC,CARMPGLAGGRETRYF